The sequence of this T cell receptor (beta chain) was determined in a study of identical twins. V was clipped by 1 base and J by 4 bases, with 10 bases between them. The CDR3 is made up of 14 amino acids. Germline V gene lookup returns CDR1 SNHLY and CDR2 FYNNEI. Unique molecular identifiers were in the cDNA, with template-switch universal primer binding. A single record per CDR3 protein comes from TCRdb applying MiXCR to the 5' RACE reads. The sample holds hundreds of thousands of distinct CDR3 sequences, 9.4% seen once. All donors were healthy, and all were Caucasian. The rearrangement uses TRBV2 and TRBJ1-2; the D is unclear. The material sequenced was memory (CD45RO+) T cells sorted from blood. This sequence originates from a woman between 18 and 29 years old in good health. The CDR3 loop is CASSEGGLGYGYTF. DNA of the CDR3: TGTGCCAGCAGTGAAGGGGGTTTGGGCTATGGCTACACCTTC. Based on the CDR3 plus reference TRBV2 and TRBJ1-2, the full variable domain is EPEVTQTPSHQVTQMGQEVILRCVPISNHLYFYWYRQILGQKVEFLVSFYNNEISEKSEIFDDQFSVERPDGSNFTLKIRSTKLEDSAMYFCASSEGGLGYGYTFGSGTRLTVV.